Listed here are 3 T cell receptor beta chains from one sample, sequenced in a study of regulatory T cells in long-lasting Graves disease. Time point described: persistent/refractory GD, antithyroid drugs over 5 years with positive TRAb. PBMC-extracted RNA yielded the TCR library. CDR3 regions were amplified by Arm-PCR using iRepertoire HTBI primers to build TCR beta libraries. Each CDR3 protein is one row after TCRdb ran MiXCR on the multiplex PCR reads. The sample includes 650,000 to 850,000 distinct CDR3 sequences, around 32% of them seen just once. The starting material was peripheral blood mononuclear cells (PBMCs), obtained when the disease was refractory, from a patient treated with antithyroid drugs. These receptors came from a female donor with Graves disease.

V usage is TRBV20-1 and J usage is TRBJ2-7, with D unclear. There are 14 residues in the CDR3. V lost 1 base and J lost 2, with 12 bases in between. From germline, CDR1 is DFQATT and CDR2 SNEGSKA (reference sequence). In nucleotides, the CDR3 is TGCAGTGCTAGAGTTTCTGCAGGCCCCTACGAGCAGTACTTC. This translates into CSARVSAGPYEQYF.

This clonotype was recorded a few times. V and J are TRBV4-1 and TRBJ1-1; TRBD1 is a possible D gene (6 bases). Deletions cut 2 bases from V and 0 bases from J, with 13 bases between. CDR1 and CDR2 from the germline V gene are MGHRA and YSYEKL. The CDR3 is made up of 16 amino acids. The CDR3 DNA reads TGCGCCAGCAGCCAATCTCCGACAGGAATGAACACTGAAGCTTTCTTT. Its translation: CASSQSPTGMNTEAFF.

This sequence joins TRBV10-3 and TRBJ1-1; D is perhaps TRBD1 (5 bases). Per the germline V gene, CDR1 is ENHRY and CDR2 is SYGVKD. The CDR3 is made up of 14 amino acids. V was trimmed by 0 bases and J by 7 bases, leaving 12 bases between them. The CDR3: CAISESSSQGEAFF. In DNA, the CDR3 is TGTGCCATCAGTGAGTCAAGCAGTCAGGGTGAAGCTTTCTTT.